This T cell receptor beta chain was obtained from a study of cytomegalovirus exposure and HLA in healthy donors (dated by TCRdb to 2016 to 2017). In the study overall: An earlier analysis of a few hundred of the donors reported approximately 280 Gb of sequence data and 95 million to 130 million unique TCR beta sequences obtained from about 170 million T cells. About 300 gigabases of sequencing data and 70 million to 85 million unique TCR sequences were included in an early release covering about 620 HLA-typed donors. Of the approximately 400 genotyped donors, approximately 82% fell in the genetic ancestry cluster associated with self-reported Caucasian donors. The study aimed to test whether cataloging public T cell receptors could reveal signatures of past pathogen exposure. The study used immunosequencing to profile the T cell repertoires of 666 subjects and linked those repertoires to cytomegalovirus serostatus. A separate validation cohort of roughly 120 different subjects was used in addition to the approximately 610-subject first cohort. High-throughput TCR immunosequencing, statistical association of individual TCRs with disease status, and machine learning were combined to predict cytomegalovirus infection status. A later analysis re-analyzed previously published TCR beta repertoires from several hundred donors and added high-resolution HLA genotyping to study TCR occurrence patterns. Rather than drawing on any new phenotypic data, the later analysis identified candidate immune exposures from TCR beta sequences and the way those sequences occurred across donors. An earlier analysis of fewer than 750 of the donors used high-throughput TCR beta sequencing to judge whether each TCR beta V gene segment behaved as functional or pseudogenic. Donor age, sex, ethnicity and CMV serostatus were compiled together with the repertoire data. Genome-wide SNP genotypes for about 65% of the 666 donors were used in a later genetic analysis, which treated that subset as a discovery cohort. Every repertoire in the discovery cohort had been generated on one and the same sequencing platform. HLA typing covered class I and class II loci at four-digit resolution. Typing coverage differed by locus: A, B, C, DRB1 and DQB1 were typed in about 620-640 donors, DQA1 in 500 to 550, DPA1 in 600 to 610, and DPB1 in 450 to 490. About five DR-DQ haplotypes were treated as single units for association and clustering because of strong linkage in the cohort. Among roughly 400 genotyped donors of the cohort, an average of around 220,000 unique TCR beta nucleotide sequences was sequenced per donor, of which roughly 17% were non-productive.

Libraries were made using the immunoSEQ multiplex PCR assay. The multiplex PCR relied on a mix of 60 forward primers for TCR Vbeta segments and 13 reverse primers for TCR Jbeta segments. The CDR3 region of rearranged TCR beta genes was amplified from genomic DNA with a multiplex PCR assay. On the Illumina HiSeq System, the amplified TCR beta libraries were sequenced as 87-base-pair reads. The paper's data handling went like this. A later analysis counted tens of millions of unique TCR beta chains across the 666 repertoires, and about 10 million of these chains were shared by at least two donors. To remove PCR and sequencing errors, raw reads were error-corrected and collapsed into unique sequences using a nearest-neighbor algorithm that merged closely related sequences. CDR3 sequences were aligned to IMGT reference sequences to assign V, D and J gene segments. For a sequence to be retained, a match of at least six nucleotides was required to both a V gene segment and a J gene segment. Rearrangements were called productive when the CDR3 lacked stop codons and stayed in frame with V and J; all others were non-productive. CDR3 was defined by IMGT convention, running from the second conserved V-encoded cysteine to the conserved J-encoded phenylalanine. In an earlier analysis of more than 550 of the donors, sequences lacking an unambiguous match to a single V gene segment were excluded. An earlier analysis of 587 of the donors called V segments functional above 56.7% productive rearrangements and segregating when the between-donor standard deviation exceeded 5%. A statistical classification framework was developed to diagnose cytomegalovirus status using the catalog of TCR beta chain sequences. In a later analysis, V and J genes were assigned by comparing TCR nucleotide sequences against IMGT/GENE-DB human TR gene sequences. A later analysis assigned CDR3 sequences and most-parsimonious VDJ recombination scenarios with the TCRdist pipeline. A later analysis defined each TCR beta chain by its CDR3 amino acid sequence plus V-gene family, and excluded reads lacking a unique V-gene family. A later analysis removed over 500 highly shared, low-generation-probability nucleotide sequences to deal with suspected cross-contamination and a sequencing artifact. In a later analysis, a clonal expansion index was calculated for each public chain from normalized within-repertoire ranks of inferred template counts. In a later analysis, generation probabilities were computed using a VDJ recombination model fitted to out-of-frame rearrangements, and the results were checked against IGoR. A later analysis scored TCR-TCR, TCR-HLA and TCR-CMV co-occurrence with hypergeometric tests, applying a repertoire-size bias correction to TCR pairs. A later analysis estimated false discovery rates by permuting HLA or CMV assignments 20 times. In a later analysis, co-occurring TCRs were grouped using DBSCAN, with TCRdist sequence similarity added in when clustering inside HLA-allele-positive subsets. Repertoires with fewer than 30,000 or more than 120,000 public chains were left out of co-occurrence clustering, as were a handful of repertoires with anomalous nucleotide sharing. TCRdb took over this immuneACCESS table, retaining in-frame rearrangements with V and J assigned. Such tables are incomplete; in checked studies, under half of the missing clones stem from an unresolved V gene, and the remainder is unexplained. D and trimming come from the DNA, and the V and J calls and clone size come from that table. Recorded for this sample are around 150,000 clones; roughly 76% of them occurred a single time. More than 3% of the sample is taken by the ten largest.

Summary of the overall study and its limitations: According to a later analysis, parvovirus B19, influenza, CMV and Epstein-Barr virus appeared linked to several top co-occurrence clusters. Correlated functional status among segregating V segments might reflect linkage disequilibrium, but an unknown experimental factor could not be ruled out. A later genetic analysis reported fewer N-insertions in productive TCRs among donors in an Asian-associated ancestry cluster than the roughly 690-donor mean. The study gave a list of about 170 TCR beta chains associated with cytomegalovirus. It was suggested by the authors that the approach could potentially be generalized to other disease states and immunological phenotypes. Compared with equally common non-associated chains, HLA-associated TCR beta chains in a later analysis were more clonally expanded and had lower generation probabilities. The 87-base-pair reads could not distinguish some IMGT-functional V segments, including TRBV6-2 and TRBV6-3, so those segments were excluded. The cohort was sequenced for TCR beta chains only, and without alpha or paired-chain data the features that could be detected were limited. Cytomegalovirus status was reported to be diagnosed by the classifier with high specificity and sensitivity in both the original and validation cohorts. When HLA alleles, especially DR and DQ, strongly co-occurred, attributing TCR associations to individual alleles was difficult. Roughly uniform sequencing depth across donors was assumed in presence/absence analyses, although this assumption may not hold. Most TCR sequences were observed very rarely across donors, whereas some public TCRs were present in many individuals. Because counts were too low, seventeen rarely observed V segments, including chromosome 9 orphons, were left out of the earlier analysis of some 640 of the donors. Three of the identified cytomegalovirus-associated TCR beta chains were confirmed in vitro to be specific for cytomegalovirus antigens. A further reported finding was that TCR beta sequences accurately predicted the HLA-A and HLA-B alleles for most subjects in the first cohort. A cluster of highly shared sequence variants was judged likely to be a technical artifact of the sequencing pipeline. According to a later analysis, TCR association rates differed among HLA loci, with DRB1 alleles showing the most associated TCRs and HLA-C alleles showing the fewest. Because HLA typing was unavailable for some donors at each locus, only the typed subset was used in association tests. In an earlier analysis of 587 of the donors, most TCR beta V segments appeared in productive rearrangements about 87% or about 30% of the time, broadly matching IMGT annotations. A later genetic analysis associated a missense DCLRE1C variant with V-gene and J-gene trimming of TCR beta chains, and an independent cohort replicated the association. Specific HLA alleles were associated with around 18,000 TCR beta sequences at a false discovery rate of 0.05 in a later analysis. The only immune exposure information available for the cohort was CMV serostatus. In a later analysis, most CMV-associated TCR beta chains were found to appear HLA-restricted, with HLA associations seemingly driven largely by CMV exposure.

The cohort comprised approximately 700 healthy bone marrow donors. At the time of sampling, all cohort members were nominally healthy, though unrecorded immune exposures were likely present. The donor was CMV seronegative and was included in the group of a few hundred seronegative cohort members. Each donor provided a peripheral blood sample, and peripheral blood mononuclear cells were used for TCR beta sequencing. The Qiagen DNeasy Blood Extraction Kit was used to extract genomic DNA from the blood cell samples. As for this clone: Its binding antigen is unknown. Base qualities are not recorded, but no much larger clone differs from it by a single base.

Unmatched junction bases come to 4, with V trimmed by 5 bases and J by 0 bases. The CDR3 runs 13 amino acids, cysteine and phenylalanine included. Only the CDR3 portion is preserved as DNA: 39 bases, with reading frame beginning at the first base. Taken from the germline V gene, the CDR1 and CDR2 loops are SQVTM and ANQGSEA. The source of this sequence is a man aged 18 to 35 in good health and CMV-seronegative. The sequence is built from TRBV29-1 and TRBJ2-7, with 7 bases aligning to TRBD1. The sequencing sample was made of PBMCs. This receptor has the CDR3 CSVKGQSSYEQYF. The nucleotide sequence is given as TGCAGCGTTAAGGGACAGAGCTCCTACGAGCAGTACTTC.